The clone carrying this TCR beta chain was seen only a few times. Its antigen is as yet unknown. The sample belongs to a study of beta chain features in type 1 diabetes. General study findings and limits: Equally in patients and controls, shorter templates might have been favored by PCR. Patients' naive, central memory and regulatory TCRB repertoires appeared more alike than those of healthy donors.

The isolated RNA, all of it, was reverse transcribed, so expressed TCRB transcripts were what got sequenced. Using immunoSEQ multiplex PCR, the repertoire was profiled, and TCRdb retains in-frame clones only, with some absent. The table includes about 210,000 clones, about 11% detected once. The authors sorted CD4+ naive, central memory, regulatory and stem cell-like memory cells via CD45RO/CCR7/CD25/CD127/CD95/CD27. The sample comprised central memory CD4+ T cells from blood. The TCR comes from a young man in good health.

The CDR3 loop is CASSDLGTGRNTIYF. In DNA form, the CDR3 reads TGTGCCAGCAGTGACCTCGGGACAGGTCGGAACACCATATATTTT. The V and J genes are TRBV6-1 and TRBJ1-3, with 8 bases that match TRBD1. The germline V gene encodes CDR1 MNHNS and CDR2 SASEGT. V gave up 3 bases and J gave up 7 bases; unmatched junction bases: 8. CDR3 length: 15 residues.